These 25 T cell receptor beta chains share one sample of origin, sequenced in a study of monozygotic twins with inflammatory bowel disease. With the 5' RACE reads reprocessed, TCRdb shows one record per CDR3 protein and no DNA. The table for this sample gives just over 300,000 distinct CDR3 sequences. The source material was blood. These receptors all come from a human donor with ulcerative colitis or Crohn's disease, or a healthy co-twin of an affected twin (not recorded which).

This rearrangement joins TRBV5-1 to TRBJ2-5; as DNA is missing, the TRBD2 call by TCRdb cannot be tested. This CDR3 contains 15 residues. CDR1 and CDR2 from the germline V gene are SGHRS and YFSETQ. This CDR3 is CASTLTGLAQETQYF.

CDR3 sequence reads: CASSRTGPNQPQHF. V gene TRBV12-3 or TRBV12-4 combines with J gene TRBJ1-5; no DNA is available, so the TRBD1 call from TCRdb remains unchecked. CDR3 length: 14 residues.

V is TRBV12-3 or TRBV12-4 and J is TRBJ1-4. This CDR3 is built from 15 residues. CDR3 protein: CASRDIGATNEKLFF.

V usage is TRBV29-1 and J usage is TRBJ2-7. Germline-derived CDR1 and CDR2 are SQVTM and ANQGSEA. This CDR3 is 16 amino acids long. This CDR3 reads CSVHRRSAEKSYEQYF.

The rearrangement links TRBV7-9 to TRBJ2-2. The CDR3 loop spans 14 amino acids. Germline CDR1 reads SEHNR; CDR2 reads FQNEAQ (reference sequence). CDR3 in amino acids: CASSSPGGTGELFF.

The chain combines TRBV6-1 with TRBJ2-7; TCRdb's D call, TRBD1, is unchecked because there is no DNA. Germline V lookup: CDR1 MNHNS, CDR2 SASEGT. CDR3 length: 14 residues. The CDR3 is CASKGQMGVYEQYF.

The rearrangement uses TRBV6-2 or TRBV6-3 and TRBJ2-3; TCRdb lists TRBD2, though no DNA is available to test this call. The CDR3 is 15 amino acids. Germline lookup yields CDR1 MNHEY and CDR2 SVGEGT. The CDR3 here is CASSYLAGRTDTQYF.

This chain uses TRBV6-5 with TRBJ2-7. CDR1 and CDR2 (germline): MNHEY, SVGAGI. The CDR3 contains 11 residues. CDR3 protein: CASRVAYEQYF.

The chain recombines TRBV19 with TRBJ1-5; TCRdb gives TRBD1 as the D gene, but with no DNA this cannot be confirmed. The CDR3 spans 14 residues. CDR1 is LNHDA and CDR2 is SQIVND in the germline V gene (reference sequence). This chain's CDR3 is CASSQGYQYQPQHF.

The CDR3 sequence is CASSYSGPHESAGYTF. The chain employs TRBV6-5 and TRBJ1-2. The germline V gene has CDR1 MNHEY and CDR2 SVGAGI. CDR3 length: 16 amino acids.

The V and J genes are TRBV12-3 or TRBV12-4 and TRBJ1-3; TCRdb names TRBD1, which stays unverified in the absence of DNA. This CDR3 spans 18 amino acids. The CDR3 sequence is CASSLAPPGGMTGNTIYF.

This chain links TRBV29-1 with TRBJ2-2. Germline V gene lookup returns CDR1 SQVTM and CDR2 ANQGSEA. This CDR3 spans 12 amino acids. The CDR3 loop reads CSVERSTGELFF.

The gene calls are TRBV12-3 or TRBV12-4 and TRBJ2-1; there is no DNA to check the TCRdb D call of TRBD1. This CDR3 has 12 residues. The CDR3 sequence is CASRSSGGRQFF.

This chain's CDR3 is CASTRRGYGETQYF. The gene calls are TRBV5-1 and TRBJ2-5. This CDR3 region has 14 residues. Germline V gene lookup returns CDR1 SGHRS and CDR2 YFSETQ.

CDR3 in amino acids: CASPNRDYYNEQFF. The chain employs TRBV19 and TRBJ2-1; TCRdb outputs TRBD2, but without DNA this stays unchecked. CDR1 is LNHDA and CDR2 is SQIVND in the germline V gene (reference sequence). The CDR3 length is 14 residues.

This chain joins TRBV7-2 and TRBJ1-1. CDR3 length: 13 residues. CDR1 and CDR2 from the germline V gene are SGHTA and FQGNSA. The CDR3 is CASSLAGRAEAFF.

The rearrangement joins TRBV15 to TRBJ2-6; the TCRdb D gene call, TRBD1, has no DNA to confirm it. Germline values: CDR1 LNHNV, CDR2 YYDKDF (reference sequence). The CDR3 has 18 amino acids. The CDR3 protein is CATSISPSGSSGANVLTF.

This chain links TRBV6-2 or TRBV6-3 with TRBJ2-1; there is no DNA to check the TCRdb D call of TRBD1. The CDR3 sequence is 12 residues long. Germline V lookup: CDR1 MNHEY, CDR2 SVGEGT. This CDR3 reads CASSDMGDEQFF.

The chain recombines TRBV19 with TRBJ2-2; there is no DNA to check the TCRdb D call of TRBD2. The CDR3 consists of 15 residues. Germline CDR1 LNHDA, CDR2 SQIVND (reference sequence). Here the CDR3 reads CARGPNKDATGELFF. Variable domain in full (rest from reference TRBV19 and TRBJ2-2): DGGITQSPKYLFRKEGQNVTLSCEQNLNHDAMYWYRQDPGQGLRLIYYSQIVNDFQKGDIAEGYSVSREKKESFPLTVTSAQKNPTAFYLCARGPNKDATGELFFGEGSRLTVL.

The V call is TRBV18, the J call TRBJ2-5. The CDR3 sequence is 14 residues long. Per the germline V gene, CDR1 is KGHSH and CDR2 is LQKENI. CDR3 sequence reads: CASSPPNNQETQYF.

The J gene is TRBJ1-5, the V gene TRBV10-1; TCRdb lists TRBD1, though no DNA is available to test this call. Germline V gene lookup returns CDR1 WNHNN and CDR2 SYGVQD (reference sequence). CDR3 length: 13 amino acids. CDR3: CASSGGFNQPQHF.

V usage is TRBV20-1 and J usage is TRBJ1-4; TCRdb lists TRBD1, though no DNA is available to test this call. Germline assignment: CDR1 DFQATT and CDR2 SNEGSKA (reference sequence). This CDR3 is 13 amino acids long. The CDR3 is CSARGQNNEKLFF.

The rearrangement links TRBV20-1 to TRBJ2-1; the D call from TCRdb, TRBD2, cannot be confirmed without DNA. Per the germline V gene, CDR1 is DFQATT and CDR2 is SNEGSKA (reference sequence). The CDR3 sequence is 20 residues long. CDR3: CSARDDLGTSGRASYNEQFF.

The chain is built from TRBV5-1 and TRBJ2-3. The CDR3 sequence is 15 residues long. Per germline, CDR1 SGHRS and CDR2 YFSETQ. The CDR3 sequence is CASSSGQGRTDTQYF. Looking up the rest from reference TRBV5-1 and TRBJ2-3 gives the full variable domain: KAGVTQTPRYLIKTRGQQVTLSCSPISGHRSVSWYQQTPGQGLQFLFEYFSETQRNKGNFPGRFSGRQFSNSRSEMNVSTLELGDSALYLCASSSGQGRTDTQYFGPGTRLTVL.

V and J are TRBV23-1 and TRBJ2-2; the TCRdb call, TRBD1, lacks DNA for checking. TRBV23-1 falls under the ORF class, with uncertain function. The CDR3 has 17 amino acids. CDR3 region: CASSPRAGQTNTGELFF.